These 5 T cell receptor beta chains came from one sample sequenced in a study of T cell responses to AZD1222 COVID-19 vaccine (TCRdb year 2021). The time point label of this sample denotes: baseline before first vaccination. Libraries were prepared through the immunoSEQ multiplex PCR assay. TCRdb provides this immuneACCESS table in a form limited to in-frame rearrangements. Some clones are lacking; in checked studies, under half of them reflect an unresolved V gene, and why the rest are absent is not known. Recorded for this sample are 100,000 to 150,000 clones; about 89% of them occurred a single time. The ten biggest clones cover around 30% of the sample. The starting material was peripheral blood, obtained on day 0 of AZD1222 vaccination. The receptors derive from an adult in good health.

About this clone: Other DNA sequences of this sample code for an identical CDR3. The genes are TRBV12-3 or TRBV12-4 and TRBJ1-3, with D uncertain. This CDR3 is built from 11 residues. Trimming removed 8 bases from V and 4 bases from J, with 6 bases in between. Written as DNA, the CDR3 is TGTGCCAGCTCTTCAGGAAACACCATATATTTT. It is translated as CASSSGNTIYF.

The chain combines TRBV30 with TRBJ2-7, with 7 bases fitting TRBD2. CDR3 length equals 15 residues. V was clipped by 0 bases and J by 2 bases; unmatched bases: 7. Germline V gene sequence: CDR1 GTSNPN, CDR2 SVGIG (reference sequence). CDR3 residues: CAWSVGLAAPYEQYF. The CDR3 nucleotides read TGTGCCTGGAGTGTAGGGCTAGCGGCTCCCTACGAGCAGTACTTC.

The genes are TRBV14 and TRBJ1-2; D gene ambiguous. V was pared by 4 bases and J by 4 bases, with 10 bases between. The V gene's germline CDR1 is SGHDN and CDR2 FVKESK. The CDR3 covers 13 residues. The CDR3 is CASSLGFGYGYTF. CDR3 DNA: TGTGCCAGCAGCCTAGGGTTCGGCTATGGCTACACCTTC.

The chain combines TRBV30 with TRBJ2-6; D remains ambiguous. The CDR3 covers 13 residues. Germline assignment: CDR1 GTSNPN and CDR2 SVGIG (reference sequence). With 4 bases removed from V and 4 bases from J, the gap between germline ends came to 8 bases. The DNA of the CDR3 is TGTGCCTGGACCATCGGGGGGGCCAACGTCCTGACTTTC. Its translation: CAWTIGGANVLTF.

The chain uses TRBV7-3 and TRBJ2-1; D not resolved. This CDR3 contains 14 residues. Germline CDR1 is SGHTA and CDR2 is FQGTGA. Trimming took 5 bases from V and 8 from J, leaving 16 bases between them. This CDR3 is CASSPPGRVDEQFF. CDR3 DNA: TGTGCCAGCAGCCCACCAGGTAGGGTGGATGAGCAGTTCTTC.